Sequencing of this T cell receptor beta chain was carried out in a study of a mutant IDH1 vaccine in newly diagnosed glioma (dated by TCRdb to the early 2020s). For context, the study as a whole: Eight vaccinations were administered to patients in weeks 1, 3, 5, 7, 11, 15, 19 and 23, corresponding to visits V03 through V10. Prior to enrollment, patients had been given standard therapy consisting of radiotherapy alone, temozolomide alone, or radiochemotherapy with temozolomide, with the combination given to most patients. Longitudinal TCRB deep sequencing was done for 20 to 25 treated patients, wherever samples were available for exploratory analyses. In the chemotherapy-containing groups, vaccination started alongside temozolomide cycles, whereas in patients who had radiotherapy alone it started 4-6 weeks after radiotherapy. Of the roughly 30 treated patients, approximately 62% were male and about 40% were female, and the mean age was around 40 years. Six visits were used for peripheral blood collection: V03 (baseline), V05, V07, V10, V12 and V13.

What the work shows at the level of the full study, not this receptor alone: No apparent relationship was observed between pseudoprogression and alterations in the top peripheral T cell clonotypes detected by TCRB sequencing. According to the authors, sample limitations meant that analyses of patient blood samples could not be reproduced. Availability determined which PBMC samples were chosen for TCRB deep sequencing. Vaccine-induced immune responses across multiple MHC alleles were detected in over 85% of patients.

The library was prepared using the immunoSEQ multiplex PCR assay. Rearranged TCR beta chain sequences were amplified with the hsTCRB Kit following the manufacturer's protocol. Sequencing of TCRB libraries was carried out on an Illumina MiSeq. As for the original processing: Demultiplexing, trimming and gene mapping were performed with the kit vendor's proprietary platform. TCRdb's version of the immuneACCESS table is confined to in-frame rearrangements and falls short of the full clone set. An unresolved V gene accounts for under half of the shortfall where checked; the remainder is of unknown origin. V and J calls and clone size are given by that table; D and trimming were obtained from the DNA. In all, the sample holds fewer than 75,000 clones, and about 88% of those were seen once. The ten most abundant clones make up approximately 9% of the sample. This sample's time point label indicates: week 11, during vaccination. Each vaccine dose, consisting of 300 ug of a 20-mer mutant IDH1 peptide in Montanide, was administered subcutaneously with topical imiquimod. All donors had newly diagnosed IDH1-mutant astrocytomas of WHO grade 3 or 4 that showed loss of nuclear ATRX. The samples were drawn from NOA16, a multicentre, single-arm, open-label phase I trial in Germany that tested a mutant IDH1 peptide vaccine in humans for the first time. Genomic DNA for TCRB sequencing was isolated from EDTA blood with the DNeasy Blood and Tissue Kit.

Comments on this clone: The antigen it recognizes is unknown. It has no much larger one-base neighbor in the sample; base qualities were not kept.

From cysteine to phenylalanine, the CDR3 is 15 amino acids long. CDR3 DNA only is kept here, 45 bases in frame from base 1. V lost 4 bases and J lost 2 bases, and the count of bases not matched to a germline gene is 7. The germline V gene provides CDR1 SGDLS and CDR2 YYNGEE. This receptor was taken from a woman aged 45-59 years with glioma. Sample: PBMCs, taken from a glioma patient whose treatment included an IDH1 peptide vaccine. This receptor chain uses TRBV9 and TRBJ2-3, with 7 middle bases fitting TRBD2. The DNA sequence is TGTGCCAGCAGCTCGCGGGGGACCCTCACAGATACGCAGTATTTT. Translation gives CASSSRGTLTDTQYF.